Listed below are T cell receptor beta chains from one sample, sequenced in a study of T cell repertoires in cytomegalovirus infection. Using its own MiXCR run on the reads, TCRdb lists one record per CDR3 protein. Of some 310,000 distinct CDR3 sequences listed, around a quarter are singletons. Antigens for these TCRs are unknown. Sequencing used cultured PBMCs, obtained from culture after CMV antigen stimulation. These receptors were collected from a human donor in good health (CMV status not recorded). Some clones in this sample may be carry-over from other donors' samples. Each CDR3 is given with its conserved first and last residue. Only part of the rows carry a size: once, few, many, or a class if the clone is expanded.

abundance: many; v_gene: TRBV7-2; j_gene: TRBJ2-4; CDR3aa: CASSLPGQGPIQYF
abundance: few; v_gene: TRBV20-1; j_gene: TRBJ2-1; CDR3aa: CSASPVAREYNYNEQFF
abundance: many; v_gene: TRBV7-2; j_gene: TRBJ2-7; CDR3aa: CASRHTTGLDEQYF
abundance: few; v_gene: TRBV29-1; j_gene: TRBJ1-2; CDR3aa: CSGLWGMTGDGYTF
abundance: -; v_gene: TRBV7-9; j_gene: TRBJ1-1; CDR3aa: CASSLVPGADTTEAFF
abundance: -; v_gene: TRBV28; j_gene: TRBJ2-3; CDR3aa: CASSLPQGGDTQYF
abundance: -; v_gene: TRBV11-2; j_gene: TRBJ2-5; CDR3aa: CASSSGLAGGLYQETQYF
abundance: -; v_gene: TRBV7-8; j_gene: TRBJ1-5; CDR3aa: CASVPWGFSNQPQHF
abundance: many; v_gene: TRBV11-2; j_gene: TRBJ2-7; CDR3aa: CASSLAGVGEQYF
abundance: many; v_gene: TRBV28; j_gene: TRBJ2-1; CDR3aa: CASSSVRGRSYNEQFF
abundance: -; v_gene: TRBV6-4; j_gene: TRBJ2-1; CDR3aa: CASSDGPQGIDEQFF
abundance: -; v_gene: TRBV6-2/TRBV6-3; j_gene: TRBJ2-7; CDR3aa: CASNRQGYSYEQYF
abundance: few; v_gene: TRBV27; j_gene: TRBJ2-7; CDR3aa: CASSLSLPGGHEQYF
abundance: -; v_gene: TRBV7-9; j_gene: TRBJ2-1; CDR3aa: CASSRRGDRTGIYNEQFF
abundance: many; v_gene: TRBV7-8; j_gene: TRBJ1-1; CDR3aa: CASSLARWDMNTEAFF
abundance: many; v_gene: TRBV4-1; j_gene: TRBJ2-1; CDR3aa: CASSQNPAGDGNEQFF
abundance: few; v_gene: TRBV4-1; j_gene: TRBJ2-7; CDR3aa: CASSQMPGTNYEQYF
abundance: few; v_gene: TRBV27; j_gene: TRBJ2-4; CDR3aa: CASSWGSLTAKNIQYF
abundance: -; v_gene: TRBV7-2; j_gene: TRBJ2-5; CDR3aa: CASSTTGTSGRATETQYF
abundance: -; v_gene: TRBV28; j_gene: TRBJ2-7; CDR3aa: CASSLPPLWDEQYF
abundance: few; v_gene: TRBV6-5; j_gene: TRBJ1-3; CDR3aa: CASSNGNTIYF
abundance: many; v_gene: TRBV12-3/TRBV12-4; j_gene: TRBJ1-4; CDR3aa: CASSPTWGTNEKLFF
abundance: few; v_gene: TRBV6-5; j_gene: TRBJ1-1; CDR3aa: CASSYSQLQGFPMNTEAFF
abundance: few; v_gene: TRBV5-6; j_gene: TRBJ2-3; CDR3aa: CASSSRGTGGSATQYF
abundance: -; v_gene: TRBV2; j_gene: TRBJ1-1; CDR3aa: CASSGLGVTTEAFF
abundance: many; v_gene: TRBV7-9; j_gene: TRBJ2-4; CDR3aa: CASSLGLAGDVSKNIQYF
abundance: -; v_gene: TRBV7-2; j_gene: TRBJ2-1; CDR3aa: CASSSGQGAYNEQFF
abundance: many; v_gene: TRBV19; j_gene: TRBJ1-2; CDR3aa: CASSSLPREGSGYTF
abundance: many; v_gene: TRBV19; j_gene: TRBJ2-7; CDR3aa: CASSIGLAGVNEQYF
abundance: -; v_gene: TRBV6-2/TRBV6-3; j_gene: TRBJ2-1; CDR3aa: CASSYSLAGVFGEQFF